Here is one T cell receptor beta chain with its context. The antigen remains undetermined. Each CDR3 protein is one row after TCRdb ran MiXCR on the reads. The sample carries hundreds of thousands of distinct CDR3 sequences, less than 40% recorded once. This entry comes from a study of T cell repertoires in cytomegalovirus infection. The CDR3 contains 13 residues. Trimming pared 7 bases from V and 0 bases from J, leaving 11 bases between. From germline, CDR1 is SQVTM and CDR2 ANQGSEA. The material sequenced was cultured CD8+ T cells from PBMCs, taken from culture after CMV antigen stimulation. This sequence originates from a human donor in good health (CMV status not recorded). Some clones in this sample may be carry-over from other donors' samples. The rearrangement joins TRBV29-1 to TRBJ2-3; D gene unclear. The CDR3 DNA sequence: TGCAGCGCCGGACGGTTGAGCACAGATACGCAGTATTTT. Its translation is CSAGRLSTDTQYF.